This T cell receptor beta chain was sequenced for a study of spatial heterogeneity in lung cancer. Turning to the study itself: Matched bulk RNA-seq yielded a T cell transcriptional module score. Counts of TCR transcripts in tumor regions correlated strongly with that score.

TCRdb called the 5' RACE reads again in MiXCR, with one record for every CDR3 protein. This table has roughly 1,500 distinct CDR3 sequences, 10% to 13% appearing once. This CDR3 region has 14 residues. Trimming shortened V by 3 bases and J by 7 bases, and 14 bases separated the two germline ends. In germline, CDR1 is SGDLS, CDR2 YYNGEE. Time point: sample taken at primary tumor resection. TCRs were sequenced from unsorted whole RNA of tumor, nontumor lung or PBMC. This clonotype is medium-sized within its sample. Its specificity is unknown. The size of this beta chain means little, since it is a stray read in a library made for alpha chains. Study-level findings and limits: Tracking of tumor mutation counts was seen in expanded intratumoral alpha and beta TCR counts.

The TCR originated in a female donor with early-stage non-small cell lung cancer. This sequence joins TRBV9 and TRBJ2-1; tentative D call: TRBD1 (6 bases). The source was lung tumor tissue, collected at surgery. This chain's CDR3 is CASSAYQGPNEQFF. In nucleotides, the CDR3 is TGTGCCAGCAGCGCTTATCAGGGGCCGAATGAGCAGTTCTTC.